The text below deals with one T cell receptor beta chain. The table lists this clone with a few counts. Its antigen is still unknown. One base away there is no much larger clone; base qualities are not given. Library construction relied on the immunoSEQ multiplex PCR assay. For the multiplex PCR, a mixture combining 60 forward primers for TCR Vbeta segments and 13 reverse primers for TCR Jbeta segments was used. The CDR3 region of rearranged TCR beta genes was amplified from genomic DNA by a multiplex PCR assay. The Illumina HiSeq System was used to sequence the amplified TCR beta libraries as 87-base-pair reads. In the paper's pipeline: A later analysis counted tens of millions of unique TCR beta chains across the 640 or so repertoires, and approximately 11 million of these chains were shared by at least two donors. Raw reads were error-corrected and collapsed into unique sequences by a nearest-neighbor algorithm in which closely related sequences were merged to remove PCR and sequencing errors. V, D and J gene segments were assigned by aligning CDR3 sequences to IMGT reference sequences. For a sequence to be retained, a match of at least six nucleotides was required to both a V gene segment and a J gene segment. Rearrangements were classified as productive when the CDR3 lacked stop codons and remained in frame with V and J, and all other rearrangements were classified as non-productive. Following IMGT convention, CDR3 was defined as the stretch from the second conserved V-encoded cysteine up to the conserved J-encoded phenylalanine. In an earlier analysis of around 570 of the donors, sequences lacking an unambiguous match to a single V gene segment were excluded. In an earlier analysis of several hundred of the donors, V segments were called functional above 56.7% productive rearrangements and were called segregating when the between-donor standard deviation exceeded 5%. To diagnose cytomegalovirus status from the catalog of TCR beta chain sequences, a statistical classification framework was built. V and J gene assignment, in a later analysis, came from comparing TCR nucleotide sequences with IMGT/GENE-DB human TR gene sequences. Using the TCRdist pipeline, a later analysis assigned CDR3 sequences along with most-parsimonious VDJ recombination scenarios. A later analysis defined each TCR beta chain by its CDR3 amino acid sequence plus V-gene family, and excluded reads lacking a unique V-gene family. In a later analysis, 450 to 600 highly shared, low-generation-probability nucleotide sequences were removed to address suspected cross-contamination and a sequencing artifact. In a later analysis, a clonal expansion index was calculated for each public chain from normalized within-repertoire ranks of inferred template counts. Generation probabilities in a later analysis came from a VDJ recombination model fitted to out-of-frame rearrangements, and those results were checked against IGoR. A later analysis scored TCR-TCR, TCR-HLA and TCR-CMV co-occurrence with hypergeometric tests, applying a repertoire-size bias correction to TCR pairs. A later analysis estimated false discovery rates by permuting HLA or CMV assignments 20 times. A later analysis grouped co-occurring TCRs with DBSCAN, adding TCRdist sequence similarity when clustering within HLA-allele-positive subsets. Co-occurrence clustering excluded repertoires with fewer than 30,000 or more than 120,000 public chains, plus five with anomalous nucleotide sharing. Not all clones reach the TCRdb copy of this immuneACCESS table, which keeps in-frame sequences only. Checked studies attribute under half of the gap to unresolved V genes and leave the rest unexplained. Clone size and the V and J calls come from that table; the DNA yielded D and trimming. In this sample the table shows roughly 150,000 clones, roughly three quarters of which occur a single time. Over 3% of the sample lies in the top ten.

The cohort consisted of 600 or so healthy bone marrow donors. At the time of sampling, all cohort members were nominally healthy, though unrecorded immune exposures were likely present. The donor was CMV seronegative and belonged to the group of 320 or so seronegative cohort members. A peripheral blood sample was provided by each donor, and peripheral blood mononuclear cells were used for TCR beta sequencing. The Qiagen DNeasy Blood Extraction Kit was used to extract genomic DNA from the blood cell samples. Taken from cysteine to phenylalanine, the CDR3 has 14 residues. Here the CDR3 DNA is all that survives: 42 bases in frame from base 1. Reading the germline V gene (reference sequence) gives CDR1 SGHNT and CDR2 YYREEE. V drops 0 bases and J drops 5 bases, leaving 9 bases in between. This record belongs to a study of cytomegalovirus exposure and HLA in healthy donors (dated by TCRdb to the late 2010s). Regarding the research as a whole: An earlier analysis of approximately 640 of the donors reported roughly 270 Gb of sequence data and 117 million unique TCR beta sequences from 150 million to 200 million T cells. In a later analysis, previously published TCR beta repertoires from more than 500 donors were re-analyzed and high-resolution HLA genotyping was added so that TCR occurrence patterns could be studied. Alongside the repertoire data, information on donor age, sex, ethnicity and CMV serostatus was compiled. The number of typed donors differed by locus: about 629-640 for A, B, C, DRB1 and DQB1; 522 for DQA1; 606 for DPA1; and about 450 for DPB1. Genome-wide SNP genotypes for about 65% of the 666 donors were used in a later genetic analysis, which treated that subset as a discovery cohort. Besides the first cohort of under 700 subjects, a separate validation cohort made up of 120 different subjects was used. Roughly five DR-DQ haplotypes were treated as single units for association and clustering because of strong linkage in the cohort. HLA typing included class I and class II loci at four-digit resolution. About 300 gigabases of sequencing data and 70 million to 95 million unique TCR sequences made up an early release that covered roughly 670 HLA-typed donors. The study combined high-throughput TCR immunosequencing, statistical association of individual TCRs with disease status, and machine learning to predict cytomegalovirus infection status. On average, about 240,000 unique TCR beta nucleotide sequences were sequenced per donor among 398 genotyped donors of the cohort, with roughly 18% of those sequences being non-productive. In an earlier analysis of a few hundred of the donors, high-throughput TCR beta sequencing was used to judge whether each TCR beta V gene segment behaved as functional or pseudogenic. The genetic ancestry cluster associated with self-reported Caucasian donors included over 65% of the 398 genotyped donors. All discovery cohort repertoires had been generated using a single sequencing platform. Rather than using new phenotypic data, the later analysis identified candidate immune exposures from TCR beta sequences and from how often those sequences occurred across donors. The study profiled the T cell repertoires of more than 500 subjects by immunosequencing and related them to cytomegalovirus serostatus. The study aimed to test whether cataloging public T cell receptors could reveal signatures of past pathogen exposure.

General study outcomes and caveats: Because some donors lacked HLA typing at each locus, the association tests relied only on the typed subset. Compared with the roughly 720-donor mean, donors in an Asian-associated ancestry cluster had fewer N-insertions in productive TCRs, according to a later genetic analysis. According to a later analysis, parvovirus B19, influenza, CMV and Epstein-Barr virus appeared linked to several top co-occurrence clusters. Roughly uniform sequencing depth across donors was assumed in presence/absence analyses, although this assumption may not hold. A later analysis found that HLA-associated TCR beta chains were more clonally expanded and had lower generation probabilities than equally common non-associated chains. A later analysis found that most CMV-associated TCR beta chains appeared HLA-restricted, with HLA associations seemingly driven largely by CMV exposure. Most TCR sequences were seen in very few donors, while some public TCRs were found in many individuals. The classifier was reported to diagnose cytomegalovirus status with high specificity and sensitivity in both the original and validation cohorts. The earlier analysis of almost 600 of the donors excluded some 15 rarely observed V segments, including chromosome 9 orphons, because counts were too low. A total of about 180 TCR beta chains were listed by the study as associated with cytomegalovirus. Some IMGT-functional V segments, including TRBV6-2 and TRBV6-3, could not be told apart with the 87-base-pair reads, so those segments were excluded. Strong co-occurrence of HLA alleles, especially DR and DQ, made assigning TCR associations to individual alleles difficult. In a later analysis, TCR association rates were found to vary across HLA loci, with the most associated TCRs seen for DRB1 alleles and the fewest for HLA-C alleles. It was suggested by the authors that the approach could potentially be generalized to other disease states and immunological phenotypes. An earlier analysis of approximately 540 of the donors showed that most TCR beta V segments appeared in productive rearrangements either about 87% or about 30% of the time, which broadly matched IMGT annotations. A later analysis associated 15,000 or so TCR beta sequences with specific HLA alleles at a false discovery rate of 0.05. An association between a missense DCLRE1C variant and V-gene and J-gene trimming of TCR beta chains was found in a later genetic analysis and replicated in an independent cohort. The cohort was sequenced for TCR beta chains only, and without alpha or paired-chain data the features that could be detected were limited. A further reported finding was that TCR beta sequences accurately predicted the HLA-A and HLA-B alleles for most subjects in the first cohort. The sequencing pipeline was judged likely to have produced a cluster of highly shared sequence variants as a technical artifact. Correlated functional status among segregating V segments might be attributable to linkage disequilibrium, but an unknown experimental factor could not be ruled out. In vitro tests confirmed that a few of the cytomegalovirus-associated TCR beta chains recognize cytomegalovirus antigens. Immune exposure information for the cohort was limited to CMV serostatus.

The clonotype comes from a man between 40 and 49 years old in good health and CMV-seronegative. Sample: PBMCs. The chain is assembled from TRBV5-4 and TRBJ1-5; too little of a D gene remains to name it. In nucleotide form, the sequence is TGTGCCAGCAGCTTGGAGGGAGGAGATCAGCCCCAGCATTTT. The resulting protein is CASSLEGGDQPQHF.